This TCR beta chain was profiled in a study of human T cells and chemical hapten exposure. The overall study: Patch tests of 0.01% DPC on the upper back were read at 6 days.

The time point denotes: pre-sensitization, week 0. Treatment meaning: therapeutic diphenylcyclopropenone sensitization with weekly scalp DPC. This clonotype appeared many times. Its cognate antigen is unknown. Study-level findings and limits: The study found that DPC sensitization did not change TCRs above 1 in 1000 frequency.

TCRdb called the RACE reads again in MiXCR, with one record for every CDR3 protein. There are around 330,000 distinct CDR3 sequences in the sample; over 5% occur only once, and 7% to 10% lies in the top ten. Sequenced here: whole blood, sampled in connection with sensitization to the hapten diphenylcyclopropenone (DPC). This TCR derives from a young woman with alopecia areata. Some clones in this sample may be carry-over from other donors' samples.

The CDR3 bases are TGTGCCAGCAGCTTAGATGGGGGCTACCCCCCTAGAGCAGCTTTCTTT. Translation gives CASSLDGGYPPRAAFF. J is TRBJ1-1 and V is TRBV11-2, with D perhaps TRBD1 (6 bases). V lost 0 bases and J 10 bases, leaving 21 bases between the germline ends. Germline CDR1 and CDR2: SGHAT and FQNNGV. This CDR3 region has 16 residues. Drawing the rest from reference TRBV11-2 and TRBJ1-1, the complete variable domain is EAGVAQSPRYKIIEKRQSVAFWCNPISGHATLYWYQQILGQGPKLLIQFQNNGVVDDSQLPKDRFSAERLKGVDSTLKIQPAKLEDSAVYLCASSLDGGYPPRAAFFGQGTRLTVV.